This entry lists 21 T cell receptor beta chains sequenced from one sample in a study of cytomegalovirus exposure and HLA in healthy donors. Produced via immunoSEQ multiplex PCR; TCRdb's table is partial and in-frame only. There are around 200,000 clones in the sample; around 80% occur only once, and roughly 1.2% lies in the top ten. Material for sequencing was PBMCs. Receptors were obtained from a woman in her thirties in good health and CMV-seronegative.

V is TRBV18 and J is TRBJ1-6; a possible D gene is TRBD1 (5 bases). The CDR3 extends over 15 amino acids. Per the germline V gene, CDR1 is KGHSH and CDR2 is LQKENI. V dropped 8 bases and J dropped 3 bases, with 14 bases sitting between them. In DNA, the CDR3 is TGTGCCAGCGTAGACAGAAACCGCTATAATTCACCCCTCCACTTT. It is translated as CASVDRNRYNSPLHF. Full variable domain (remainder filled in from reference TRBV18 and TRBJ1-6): NAGVMQNPRHLVRRRGQEARLRCSPMKGHSHVYWYRQLPEEGLKFMVYLQKENIIDESGMPKERFSAEFPKEGPSILRIQQVVRGDSAAYFCASVDRNRYNSPLHFGNGTRLTVT.

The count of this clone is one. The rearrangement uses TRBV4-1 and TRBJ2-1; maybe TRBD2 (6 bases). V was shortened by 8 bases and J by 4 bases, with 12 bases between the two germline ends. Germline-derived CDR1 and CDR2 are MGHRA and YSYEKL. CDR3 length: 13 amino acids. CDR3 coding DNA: TGCGCCAGCCAGGAGGGGCGGTACAATGAGCAGTTCTTC. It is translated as CASQEGRYNEQFF.

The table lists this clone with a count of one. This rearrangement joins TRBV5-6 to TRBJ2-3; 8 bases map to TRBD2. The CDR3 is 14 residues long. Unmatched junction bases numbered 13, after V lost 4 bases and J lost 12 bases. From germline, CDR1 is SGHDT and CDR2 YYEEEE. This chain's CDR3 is CASSLLSAGVLQYF. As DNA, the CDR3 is TGTGCCAGCAGCCTACTCTCAGCGGGAGTCCTCCAGTATTTT.

CDR3 loop: CASSFWDRDNQPQHF. The CDR3, as DNA: TGTGCCAGCAGTTTCTGGGACAGGGACAATCAGCCCCAGCATTTT. This rearrangement joins TRBV28 to TRBJ1-5; TRBD1 aligns across 9 bases. V was pared by 3 bases and J by 3 bases, with 3 bases of the junction left unmatched. Germline V gene lookup returns CDR1 MDHEN and CDR2 SYDVKM. The CDR3 loop spans 15 amino acids.

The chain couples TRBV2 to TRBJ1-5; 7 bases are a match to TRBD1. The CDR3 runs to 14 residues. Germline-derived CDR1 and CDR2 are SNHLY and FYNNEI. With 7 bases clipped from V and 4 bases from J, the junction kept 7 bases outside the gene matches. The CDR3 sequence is CASTGQFGNQPQHF. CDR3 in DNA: TGTGCCAGCACGGGACAGTTTGGGAATCAGCCCCAGCATTTT.

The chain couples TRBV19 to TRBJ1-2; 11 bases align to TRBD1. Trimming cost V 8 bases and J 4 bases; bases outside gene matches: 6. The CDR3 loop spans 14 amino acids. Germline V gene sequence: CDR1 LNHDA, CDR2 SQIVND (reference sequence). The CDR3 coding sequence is TGTGCCAGTCGGGGACAGGGGGGTGGCTATGGCTACACCTTC. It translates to CASRGQGGGYGYTF.

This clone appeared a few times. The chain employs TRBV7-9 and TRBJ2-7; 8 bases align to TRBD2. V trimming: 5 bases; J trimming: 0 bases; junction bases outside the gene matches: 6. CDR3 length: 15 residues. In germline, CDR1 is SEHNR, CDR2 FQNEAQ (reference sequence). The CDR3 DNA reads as TGTGCCAGCAGCCTCCCCGGGAGGGCCTCCTACGAGCAGTACTTC. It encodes CASSLPGRASYEQYF.

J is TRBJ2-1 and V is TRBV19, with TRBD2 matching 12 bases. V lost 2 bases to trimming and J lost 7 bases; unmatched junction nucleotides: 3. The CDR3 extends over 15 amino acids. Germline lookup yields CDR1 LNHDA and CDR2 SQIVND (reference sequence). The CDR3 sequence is CASSITSGRWNEQFF. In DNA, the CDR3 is TGTGCCAGTAGTATAACTAGCGGGAGGTGGAATGAGCAGTTCTTC. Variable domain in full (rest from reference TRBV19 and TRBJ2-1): DGGITQSPKYLFRKEGQNVTLSCEQNLNHDAMYWYRQDPGQGLRLIYYSQIVNDFQKGDIAEGYSVSREKKESFPLTVTSAQKNPTAFYLCASSITSGRWNEQFFGPGTRLTVL.

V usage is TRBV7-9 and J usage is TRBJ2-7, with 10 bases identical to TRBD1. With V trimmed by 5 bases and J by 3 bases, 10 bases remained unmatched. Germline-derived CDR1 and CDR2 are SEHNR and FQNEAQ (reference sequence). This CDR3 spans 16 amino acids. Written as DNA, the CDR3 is TGTGCCAGCAGCCCCGCCGGGGACAGGGGAAGCTACGAGCAGTACTTC. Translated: CASSPAGDRGSYEQYF.

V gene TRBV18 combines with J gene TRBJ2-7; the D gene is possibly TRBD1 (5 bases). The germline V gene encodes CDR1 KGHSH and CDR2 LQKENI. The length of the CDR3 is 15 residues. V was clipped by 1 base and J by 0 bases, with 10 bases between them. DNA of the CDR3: TGTGCCAGCTCACCACAGGCAGGGCTCTCCTACGAGCAGTACTTC. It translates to CASSPQAGLSYEQYF.

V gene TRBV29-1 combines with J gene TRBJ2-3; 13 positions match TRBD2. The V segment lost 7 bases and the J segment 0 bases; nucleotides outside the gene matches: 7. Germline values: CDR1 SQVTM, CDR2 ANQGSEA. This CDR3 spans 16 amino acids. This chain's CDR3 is CSAQRTSGSSTDTQYF. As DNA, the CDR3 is TGCAGCGCCCAAAGGACTAGCGGGAGCAGCACAGATACGCAGTATTTT.

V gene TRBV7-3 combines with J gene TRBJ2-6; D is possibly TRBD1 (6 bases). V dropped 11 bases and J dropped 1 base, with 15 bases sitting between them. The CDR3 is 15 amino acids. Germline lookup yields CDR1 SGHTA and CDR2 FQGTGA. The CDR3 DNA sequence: TGTGCCTTAAGGGGGATTCCATCTGGGGCCAACGTCCTGACTTTC. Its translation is CALRGIPSGANVLTF. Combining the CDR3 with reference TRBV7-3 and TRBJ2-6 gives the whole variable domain GAGVSQTPSNKVTEKGKYVELRCDPISGHTALYWYRQSLGQGPEFLIYFQGTGAADDSGLPNDRFFAVRPEGSVSTLKIQRTERGDSAVYLCALRGIPSGANVLTFGAGSRLTVL.

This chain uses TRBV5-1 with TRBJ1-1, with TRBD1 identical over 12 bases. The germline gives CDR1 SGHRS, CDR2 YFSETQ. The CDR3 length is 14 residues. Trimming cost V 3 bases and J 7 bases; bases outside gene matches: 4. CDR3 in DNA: TGCGCCAGCAGCTGGGGACAGGGGGCCCTTGAAGCTTTCTTT. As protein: CASSWGQGALEAFF.

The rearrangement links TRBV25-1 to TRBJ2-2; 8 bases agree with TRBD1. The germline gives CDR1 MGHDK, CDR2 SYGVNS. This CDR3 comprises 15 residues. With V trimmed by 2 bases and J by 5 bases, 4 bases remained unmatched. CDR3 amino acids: CASSERTGSTGELFF. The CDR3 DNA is TGTGCCAGCAGTGAAAGGACAGGGAGTACCGGGGAGCTGTTTTTT.

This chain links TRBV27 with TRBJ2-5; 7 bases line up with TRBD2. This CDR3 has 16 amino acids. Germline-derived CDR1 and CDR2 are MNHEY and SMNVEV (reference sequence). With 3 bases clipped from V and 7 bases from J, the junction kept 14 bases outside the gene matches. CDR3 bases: TGTGCCAGCAGTTTCGGGGGACTACCCGCTCGTGGGACCCAGTACTTC. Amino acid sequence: CASSFGGLPARGTQYF.

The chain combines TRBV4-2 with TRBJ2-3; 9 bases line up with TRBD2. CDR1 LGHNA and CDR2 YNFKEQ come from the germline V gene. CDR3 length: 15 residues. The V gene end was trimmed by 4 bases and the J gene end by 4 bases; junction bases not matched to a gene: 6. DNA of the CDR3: TGTGCCAGCAGCCCTAGACTAGCGGAGGCAGATACGCAGTATTTT. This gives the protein CASSPRLAEADTQYF.

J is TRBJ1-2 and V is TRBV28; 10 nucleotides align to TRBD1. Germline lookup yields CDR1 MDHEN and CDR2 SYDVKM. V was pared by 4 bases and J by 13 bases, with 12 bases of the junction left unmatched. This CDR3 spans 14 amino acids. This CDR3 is CASSYTGTGAAGTF. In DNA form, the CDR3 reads TGTGCCAGCAGTTATACCGGGACAGGGGCCGCCGGCACCTTC.

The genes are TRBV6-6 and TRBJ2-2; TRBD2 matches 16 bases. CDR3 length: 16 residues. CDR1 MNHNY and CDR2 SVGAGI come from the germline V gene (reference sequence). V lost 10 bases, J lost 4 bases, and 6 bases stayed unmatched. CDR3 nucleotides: TGTGCCACCTCCGGGACTAGCGGGGGGGCCACCGGGGAGCTGTTTTTT. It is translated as CATSGTSGGATGELFF.

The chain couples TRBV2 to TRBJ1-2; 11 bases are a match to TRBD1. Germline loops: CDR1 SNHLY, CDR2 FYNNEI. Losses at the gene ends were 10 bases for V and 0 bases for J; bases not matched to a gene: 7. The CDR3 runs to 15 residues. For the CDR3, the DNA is TGTGCCACCAAACCGGGACAGGGGGCTAACTATGGCTACACCTTC. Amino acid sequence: CATKPGQGANYGYTF.

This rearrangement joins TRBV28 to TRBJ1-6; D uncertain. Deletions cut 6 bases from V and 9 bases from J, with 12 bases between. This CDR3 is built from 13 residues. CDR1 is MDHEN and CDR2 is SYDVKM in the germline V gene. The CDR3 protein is CASSPLRLSPLHF. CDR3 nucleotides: TGTGCCAGCAGCCCCCTTAGACTTTCACCCCTCCACTTT.

CDR3 in DNA: TGTGCCAGCAGTCCGGGACAATTCAACGAGCAGTACTTC. Protein: CASSPGQFNEQYF. V gene TRBV6-5 combines with J gene TRBJ2-7, with a weak D call TRBD1 (6 bases). Germline loops: CDR1 MNHEY, CDR2 SVGAGI. Trimming removed 5 bases from V and 5 bases from J, with 13 bases in between. This CDR3 region has 13 residues.